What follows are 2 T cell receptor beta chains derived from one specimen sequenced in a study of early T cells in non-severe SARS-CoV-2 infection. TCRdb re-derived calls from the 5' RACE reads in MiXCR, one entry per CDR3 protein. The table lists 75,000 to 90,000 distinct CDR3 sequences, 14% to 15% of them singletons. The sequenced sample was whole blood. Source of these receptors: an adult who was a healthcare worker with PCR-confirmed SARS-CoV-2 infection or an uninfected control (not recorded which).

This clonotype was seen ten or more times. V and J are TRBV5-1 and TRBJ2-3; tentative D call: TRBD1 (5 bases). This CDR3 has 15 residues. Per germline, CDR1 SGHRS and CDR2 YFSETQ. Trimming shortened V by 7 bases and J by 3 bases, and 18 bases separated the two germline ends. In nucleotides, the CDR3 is TGCGCCAGCTCACAAGGGGATGTAAGGACAGATACGCAGTATTTT. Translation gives CASSQGDVRTDTQYF.

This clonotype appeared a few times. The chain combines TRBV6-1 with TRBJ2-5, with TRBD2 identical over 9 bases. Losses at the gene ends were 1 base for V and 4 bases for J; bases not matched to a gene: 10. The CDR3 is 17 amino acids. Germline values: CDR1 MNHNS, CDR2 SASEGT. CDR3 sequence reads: CASSEDSREGLRETQYF. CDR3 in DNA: TGTGCCAGCAGTGAAGACTCGCGGGAGGGCCTGCGAGAGACCCAGTACTTC.